These 27 T cell receptor beta chains share one sample of origin, sequenced in a study of blood T cell repertoires in COVID-19 (dated by TCRdb to the early 2020s). Receptor libraries were prepared by the immunoSEQ multiplex PCR assay. TCRdb provides this immuneACCESS table in a form limited to in-frame rearrangements. Some clones are lacking; in checked studies, under half of them reflect an unresolved V gene, and why the rest are absent is not known. The sample table holds 110,000 or so clones, of which over 75% were seen once. The ten most abundant clones make up approximately 30% of the sample. Sequencing used peripheral blood. Source of these receptors: a man between 65 and 85 years old with active or convalescent COVID-19.

This chain uses TRBV10-3 with TRBJ2-7; the D gene is possibly TRBD2 (7 bases). V dropped 0 bases and J dropped 5 bases, with 11 bases sitting between them. Germline CDR1 and CDR2: ENHRY and SYGVKD. The CDR3 is 14 residues long. Here the CDR3 reads CAISESRGAHEQYF. The CDR3 DNA sequence: TGTGCCATCAGTGAGTCTCGGGGGGCCCACGAGCAGTACTTC.

The V and J genes are TRBV19 and TRBJ2-7, with TRBD1 matching over 9 bases. CDR3 length equals 19 residues. The V gene end was trimmed by 0 bases and the J gene end by 1 base; junction bases not matched to a gene: 13. Germline-derived CDR1 and CDR2 are LNHDA and SQIVND (reference sequence). The CDR3 loop is CASSIDDPLRTGESYEQYF. For the CDR3, the DNA is TGTGCCAGTAGTATAGATGATCCTTTAAGGACAGGGGAGTCCTACGAGCAGTACTTC.

This chain links TRBV29-1 with TRBJ2-1; 8 nucleotides match TRBD2. Germline V gene lookup returns CDR1 SQVTM and CDR2 ANQGSEA. The V segment lost 5 bases and the J segment 3 bases; nucleotides outside the gene matches: 21. The CDR3 has 19 amino acids. The CDR3 protein is CSVMSLLSSGTRNYNEQFF. The CDR3 DNA reads as TGCAGCGTTATGAGCCTTTTAAGTTCCGGGACTAGAAACTACAATGAGCAGTTCTTC.

This clone was seen more than once but under ten times. The rearrangement joins TRBV9 to TRBJ1-6, with D possibly TRBD1 on 6 matching bases. The CDR3 consists of 15 residues. V lost 0 bases to trimming and J lost 10 bases, with 14 bases between them. Germline assignment: CDR1 SGDLS and CDR2 YYNGEE. The CDR3 loop is CASSVGAGVGSPLHF. CDR3 nucleotides: TGTGCCAGCAGCGTAGGGGCAGGGGTCGGGTCACCCCTCCACTTT.

This clone was seen only once. The rearrangement uses TRBV9 and TRBJ2-1, with TRBD2 identical over 8 bases. The CDR3 consists of 13 residues. Germline CDR1 is SGDLS and CDR2 is YYNGEE. J was trimmed by 5 bases and V by 9 bases; bases with no gene match: 7. The CDR3 loop is CATASGPNNEQFF. The DNA for the CDR3 is TGTGCCACCGCTAGCGGGCCCAACAATGAGCAGTTCTTC.

This clone has just one count. V and J are TRBV6-4 and TRBJ2-7; 11 nucleotides line up with TRBD2. J lost 7 bases, V lost 6 bases, and 14 bases had no gene match. CDR1 and CDR2 (germline): MRHNA, SNTAGT. The CDR3 runs to 16 residues. This chain's CDR3 is CASSRHGTSGLGEQYF. CDR3 DNA: TGTGCCAGCAGCCGCCACGGGACTAGCGGCCTGGGGGAGCAGTACTTC.

The chain combines TRBV28 with TRBJ2-5, with 7 bases matching TRBD1. Germline V gene lookup returns CDR1 MDHEN and CDR2 SYDVKM. The CDR3 totals 14 residues. Trimming at V came to 6 bases and at J to 5 bases, leaving 9 bases not matched to a gene. CDR3: CASSRQGRYETQYF. DNA of the CDR3: TGTGCCAGCAGCCGACAGGGAAGGTATGAGACCCAGTACTTC. Filled out from reference TRBV28 and TRBJ2-5, the complete variable domain reads DVKVTQSSRYLVKRTGEKVFLECVQDMDHENMFWYRQDPGLGLRLIYFSYDVKMKEKGDIPEGYSVSREKKERFSLILESASTNQTSMYLCASSRQGRYETQYFGPGTRLLVL.

This clone was detected only once. The chain recombines TRBV9 with TRBJ2-5; 7 nucleotides agree with TRBD1. This CDR3 is built from 13 residues. V gave up 5 bases and J gave up 1 base; unmatched junction bases: 2. Germline loops: CDR1 SGDLS, CDR2 YYNGEE. The CDR3 DNA reads TGTGCCAGCAGAGGGACAGCCCAAGAGACCCAGTACTTC. Its protein product is CASRGTAQETQYF.

For the CDR3, the DNA is TGTGCCAGCACTGGGGGACAGGGATTCCCTAGAAAGCAGTACTTC. This sequence encodes CASTGGQGFPRKQYF. The chain combines TRBV28 with TRBJ2-7; TRBD1 matches at 9 bases. Unmatched junction bases numbered 15, after V lost 7 bases and J lost 8 bases. The germline V gene has CDR1 MDHEN and CDR2 SYDVKM. The CDR3 spans 15 residues.

This clone was seen just once. The chain uses TRBV6-1 and TRBJ1-5; no clear D. Germline V lookup: CDR1 MNHNS, CDR2 SASEGT. CDR3 length: 13 residues. V was cut by 1 base and J by 12 bases, with 13 bases left in between. Written as DNA, the CDR3 is TGTGCCAGCAGTGAAGTGGGAGCCTTAAGCCAGCATTTT. Translating it yields CASSEVGALSQHF.

CDR3 in amino acids: CASKKQNTEAFF. The CDR3 DNA sequence: TGTGCCAGCAAAAAGCAGAACACTGAAGCTTTCTTT. V gene TRBV12-3 or TRBV12-4 combines with J gene TRBJ1-1; D ambiguous. The CDR3 loop spans 12 amino acids. V shed 7 bases and J shed 1 base, with 7 bases lying between them.

This chain links TRBV5-4 with TRBJ2-7; D possibly corresponds to TRBD1 (6 bases). Trimming stripped 0 bases from V and 0 bases from J, with 10 bases between. The CDR3 is 15 amino acids. Germline assignment: CDR1 SGHNT and CDR2 YYREEE (reference sequence). CDR3 in DNA: TGTGCCAGCAGCTTGGGACCAGGGGTCTCCTACGAGCAGTACTTC. Protein: CASSLGPGVSYEQYF.

This clone was observed a handful of times. The rearrangement links TRBV19 to TRBJ1-5; TRBD1 aligns across 7 bases. In germline, CDR1 is LNHDA, CDR2 SQIVND (reference sequence). The CDR3 length is 14 residues. The trim removed 8 bases at V and 0 bases at J, leaving 4 bases unmatched. The CDR3 loop is CASRDRASNQPQHF. The CDR3 DNA follows: TGTGCCAGTCGAGACAGGGCTAGCAATCAGCCCCAGCATTTT.

Concerning this clone: The sample has other DNA sequences that encode this CDR3 too. Here the CDR3 reads CASTGSGNTIYF. The CDR3 nucleotides are TGTGCCAGCACGGGATCTGGAAACACCATATATTTT. The V and J genes are TRBV6-5 and TRBJ1-3; D is unresolved. CDR3 size: 12 residues. CDR1 and CDR2 from the germline V gene are MNHEY and SVGAGI. Trimming shortened V by 7 bases and J by 1 base, and 5 bases separated the two germline ends.

The genes are TRBV28 and TRBJ2-1; maybe TRBD1 (6 bases). The V gene lost 3 bases and the J gene lost 0 bases, with 9 bases spanning the gap. The CDR3 runs 15 residues. Germline CDR1 reads MDHEN; CDR2 reads SYDVKM. CDR3 protein: CASSFGTSSYNEQFF. DNA of the CDR3: TGTGCCAGCAGTTTCGGGACATCCTCCTACAATGAGCAGTTCTTC.

The gene calls are TRBV19 and TRBJ1-5; TRBD1 is a possible D gene (5 bases). Deletions cut 6 bases from V and 5 bases from J, with 14 bases between. The CDR3 runs to 14 residues. CDR1 is LNHDA and CDR2 is SQIVND in the germline V gene (reference sequence). The CDR3 reads CASRAGQGDQPQHF. The CDR3 DNA reads TGTGCCAGTAGGGCGGGGCAGGGCGATCAGCCCCAGCATTTT.

There are a few counts of this clone. The chain employs TRBV29-1 and TRBJ1-1, with a tentative D call TRBD1 (5 bases). Germline CDR1 SQVTM, CDR2 ANQGSEA. The CDR3 extends over 13 amino acids. V lost 6 bases and J 4 bases, leaving 15 bases between the germline ends. CDR3 in amino acids: CSVAGVGSTEAFF. CDR3 nucleotides: TGCAGCGTCGCGGGGGTGGGGTCCACTGAAGCTTTCTTT.

The chain combines TRBV19 with TRBJ2-5; D is possibly TRBD2 (5 bases). The CDR3 extends over 11 amino acids. CDR1 and CDR2 from the germline V gene are LNHDA and SQIVND (reference sequence). With 6 bases removed from V and 5 bases from J, the gap between germline ends came to 7 bases. The CDR3 loop reads CASSAGETQYF. Written as DNA, the CDR3 is TGTGCCAGTAGCGCGGGTGAGACCCAGTACTTC.

The chain employs TRBV5-1 and TRBJ2-1; TRBD2 aligns across 10 bases. The germline V gene has CDR1 SGHRS and CDR2 YFSETQ. Trimming cost V 7 bases and J 7 bases; bases outside gene matches: 14. CDR3 length: 16 amino acids. The DNA for the CDR3 is TGCGCCAGCTCTTTGGGGGCTAGCGGGAGTGGGAATGAGCAGTTCTTC. Residues: CASSLGASGSGNEQFF. Full variable domain (missing parts from reference TRBV5-1 and TRBJ2-1): KAGVTQTPRYLIKTRGQQVTLSCSPISGHRSVSWYQQTPGQGLQFLFEYFSETQRNKGNFPGRFSGRQFSNSRSEMNVSTLELGDSALYLCASSLGASGSGNEQFFGPGTRLTVL.

Note on this clone: The junction departs from germline at one end; a sequencing error may be responsible. The chain employs TRBV7-7 and TRBJ2-3, with 7 bases aligning to TRBD1. CDR1 and CDR2 from the germline V gene are SSHAT and FNYEAQ (reference sequence). The CDR3 contains 15 residues. DNA for the CDR3: TGTGCTAGCAGCTTGGGAAGGGGGCAGGGGAATACGCAGTATTTT. This gives the protein CASSLGRGQGNTQYF.

The V gene is TRBV9, the J gene TRBJ2-1; 9 nucleotides agree with TRBD2. J gave up 2 bases and V 0 bases, and 3 bases lay outside the gene matches. The CDR3 consists of 16 residues. Looked up from germline, CDR1 is SGDLS and CDR2 is YYNGEE. In DNA form, the CDR3 reads TGTGCCAGCAGCGTAGGGGCGGGAGGGGCCTACAATGAGCAGTTCTTC. Protein sequence: CASSVGAGGAYNEQFF.

The rearrangement joins TRBV24-1 to TRBJ2-3; perhaps TRBD2 as D (6 bases). The CDR3 totals 15 residues. Germline V gives CDR1 KGHDR, CDR2 SFDVKD. V was cut by 4 bases and J by 3 bases, with 13 bases left in between. This chain's CDR3 is CATSDPGSRTDTQYF. In DNA, the CDR3 is TGTGCCACCAGTGACCCCGGGAGTCGTACAGATACGCAGTATTTT.

This clone was observed a single time. V usage is TRBV28 and J usage is TRBJ1-4; D possibly corresponds to TRBD1 (6 bases). CDR1 and CDR2 (germline): MDHEN, SYDVKM. The length of the CDR3 is 16 residues. Trimming shortened V by 5 bases and J by 4 bases, and 17 bases separated the two germline ends. CDR3 loop: CASSPLGAGGNEKLFF. DNA for the CDR3: TGTGCCAGCAGTCCCCTGGGGGCAGGAGGTAATGAAAAACTGTTTTTT.

This clone turned up a few times. The CDR3 sequence is CASSPQGRYSNQPQHF. Here the CDR3 DNA reads TGTGCCAGCAGTCCCCAGGGCCGATATAGCAATCAGCCCCAGCATTTT. V gene TRBV28 combines with J gene TRBJ1-5, with D maybe TRBD1 (5 bases). This CDR3 spans 16 amino acids. Between the trimmed V and J ends, which lost 5 bases and 0 bases, there was a span of 14 bases. Looked up from germline, CDR1 is MDHEN and CDR2 is SYDVKM. The entire variable domain, with the rest obtained from reference TRBV28 and TRBJ1-5, is as follows: DVKVTQSSRYLVKRTGEKVFLECVQDMDHENMFWYRQDPGLGLRLIYFSYDVKMKEKGDIPEGYSVSREKKERFSLILESASTNQTSMYLCASSPQGRYSNQPQHFGDGTRLSIL.

The chain is built from TRBV18 and TRBJ2-5; the D is unclear. This CDR3 contains 13 residues. Germline V gene data show CDR1 as KGHSH and CDR2 as LQKENI. Trimming stripped 4 bases from V and 1 base from J, with 7 bases between. CDR3 region: CASSRSVQETQYF. CDR3 bases: TGTGCCAGCTCACGGAGCGTCCAAGAGACCCAGTACTTC.

This clone was observed a single time. The gene calls are TRBV7-2 and TRBJ2-2; TRBD1 might be the D (5 bases). CDR1 is SGHTA, CDR2 FQGNSA, per germline. The ends were cut back, 6 bases at V and 5 bases at J, with 13 bases in the middle. This CDR3 contains 14 residues. CDR3 loop: CASSEIQGTGELFF. The CDR3 DNA reads as TGTGCCAGCAGTGAAATTCAGGGAACCGGGGAGCTGTTTTTT. The full variable domain, with the rest looked up from reference TRBV7-2 and TRBJ2-2, is GAGVSQSPSNKVTEKGKDVELRCDPISGHTALYWYRQSLGQGLEFLIYFQGNSAPDKSGLPSDRFSAERTGGSVSTLTIQRTQQEDSAVYLCASSEIQGTGELFFGEGSRLTVL.

The chain links TRBV28 to TRBJ1-2, with D possibly matching TRBD1 (6 bases). CDR3 length: 12 amino acids. V was trimmed by 8 bases and J by 3 bases, leaving 10 bases between them. Germline CDR1 MDHEN, CDR2 SYDVKM. The DNA of the CDR3 is TGTGCCAGCGGGGGCAGGGACTATGGCTACACCTTC. It yields the protein CASGGRDYGYTF.